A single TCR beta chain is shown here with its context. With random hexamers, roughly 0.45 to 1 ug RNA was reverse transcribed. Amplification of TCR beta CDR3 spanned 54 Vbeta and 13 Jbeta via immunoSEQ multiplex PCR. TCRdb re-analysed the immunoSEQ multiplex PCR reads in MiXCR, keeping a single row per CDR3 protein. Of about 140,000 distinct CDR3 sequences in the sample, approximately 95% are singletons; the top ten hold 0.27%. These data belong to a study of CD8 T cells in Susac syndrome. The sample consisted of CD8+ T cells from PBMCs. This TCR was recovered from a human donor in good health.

The DNA of the CDR3 is TGTGCCAGCAGCGTAAATGCGGTAGAGACCCAGTACTTC. It translates to CASSVNAVETQYF. The chain employs TRBV9 and TRBJ2-5, with no clear D. Trimming left V 1 base short and J 4 bases short, with 8 bases between. There are 13 residues in the CDR3. Germline lookup yields CDR1 SGDLS and CDR2 YYNGEE.